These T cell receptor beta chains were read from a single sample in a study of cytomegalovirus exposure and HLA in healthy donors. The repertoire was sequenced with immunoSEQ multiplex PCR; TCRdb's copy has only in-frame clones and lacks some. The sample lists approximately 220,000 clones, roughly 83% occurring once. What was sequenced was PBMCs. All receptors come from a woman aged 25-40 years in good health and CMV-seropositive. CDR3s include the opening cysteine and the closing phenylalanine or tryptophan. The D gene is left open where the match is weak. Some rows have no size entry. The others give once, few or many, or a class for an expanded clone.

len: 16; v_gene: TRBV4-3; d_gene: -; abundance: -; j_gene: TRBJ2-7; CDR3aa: CASSQIAGTPTYEQYF; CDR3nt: TGCGCCAGCAGCCAGATAGCCGGGACGCCAACCTACGAGCAGTACTTC
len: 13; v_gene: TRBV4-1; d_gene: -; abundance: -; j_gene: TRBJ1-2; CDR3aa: CASSQRASYGYTF; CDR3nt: TGCGCCAGCAGCCAAAGGGCTTCCTATGGCTACACCTTC
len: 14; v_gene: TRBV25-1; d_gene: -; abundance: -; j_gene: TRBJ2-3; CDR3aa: CASSGTDGRDTQYF; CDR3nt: TGTGCCAGCAGCGGGACGGATGGAAGGGATACGCAGTATTTT
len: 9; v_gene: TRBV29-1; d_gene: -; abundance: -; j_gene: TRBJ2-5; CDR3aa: CSVARGQYF; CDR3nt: TGCAGCGTTGCCCGGGGCCAGTACTTC
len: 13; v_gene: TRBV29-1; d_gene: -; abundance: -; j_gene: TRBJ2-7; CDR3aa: CSVQAGSTYEQYF; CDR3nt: TGCAGCGTTCAGGCAGGGTCCACCTACGAGCAGTACTTC
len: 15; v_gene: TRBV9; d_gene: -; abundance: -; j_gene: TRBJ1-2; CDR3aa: CASSVGGAPRDGYTF; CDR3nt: TGTGCCAGCAGCGTGGGAGGGGCCCCACGGGATGGCTACACCTTC
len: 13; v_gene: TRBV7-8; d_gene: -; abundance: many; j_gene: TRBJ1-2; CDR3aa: CASSLGPRTGYTF; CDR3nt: TGTGCCAGCAGCTTAGGTCCCAGGACCGGCTACACCTTC
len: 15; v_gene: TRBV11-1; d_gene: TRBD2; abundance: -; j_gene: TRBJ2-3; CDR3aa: CASTRLAKSTDTQYF; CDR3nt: TGTGCCAGCACGCGACTAGCGAAGAGCACAGATACGCAGTATTTT
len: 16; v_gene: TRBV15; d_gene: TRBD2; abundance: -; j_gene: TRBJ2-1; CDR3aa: CATSSTPGLAGNEQFF; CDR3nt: TGTGCCACCAGCAGTACTCCGGGACTAGCGGGGAATGAGCAGTTCTTC
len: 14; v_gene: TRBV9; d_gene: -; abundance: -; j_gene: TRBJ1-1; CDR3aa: CASSADRGTTEAFF; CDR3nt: TGTGCCAGCAGCGCGGATCGGGGAACAACTGAAGCTTTCTTT
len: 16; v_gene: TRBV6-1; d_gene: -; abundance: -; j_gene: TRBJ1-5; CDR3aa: CASSAPRDGGNQPQHF; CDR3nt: TGTGCCAGCAGTGCCCCGAGGGACGGCGGCAATCAGCCCCAGCATTTT
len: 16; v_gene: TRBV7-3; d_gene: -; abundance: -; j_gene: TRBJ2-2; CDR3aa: CASSSEGGINTGELFF; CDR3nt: TGTGCCAGCAGCTCGGAAGGGGGTATCAACACCGGGGAGCTGTTTTTT
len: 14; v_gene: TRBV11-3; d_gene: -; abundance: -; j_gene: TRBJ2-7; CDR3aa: CASSFTGATYEQYF; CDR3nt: TGTGCCAGCAGCTTTACGGGGGCCACCTACGAGCAGTACTTC
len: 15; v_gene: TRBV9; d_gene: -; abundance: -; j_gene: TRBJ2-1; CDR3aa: CASTWGGRPVDEQFF; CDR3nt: TGTGCCAGCACCTGGGGGGGGCGACCCGTGGATGAGCAGTTCTTC
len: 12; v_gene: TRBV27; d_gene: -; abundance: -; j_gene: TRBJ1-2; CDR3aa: CASSPSGSGYTF; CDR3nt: TGTGCCAGCAGTCCTTCAGGGTCCGGCTACACCTTC
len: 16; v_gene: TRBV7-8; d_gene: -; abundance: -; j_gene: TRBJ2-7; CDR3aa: CASSSTQGRDQDEQYF; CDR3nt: TGTGCCAGCAGCTCTACCCAGGGGAGGGACCAAGACGAGCAGTACTTC
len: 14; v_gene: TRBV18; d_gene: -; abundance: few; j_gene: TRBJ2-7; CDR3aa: CASSLSGSSYEQYF; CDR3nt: TGTGCCAGCTCACTTAGCGGATCCTCCTACGAGCAGTACTTC
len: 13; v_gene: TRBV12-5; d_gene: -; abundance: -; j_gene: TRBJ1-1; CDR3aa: CASGLRGRTEAFF; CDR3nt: TGTGCTAGTGGTTTGCGGGGCCGCACTGAAGCTTTCTTT
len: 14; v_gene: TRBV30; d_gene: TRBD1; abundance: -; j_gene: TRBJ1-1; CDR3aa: CACTGAPENTEAFF; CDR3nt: TGTGCCTGTACAGGGGCTCCGGAAAACACTGAAGCTTTCTTT
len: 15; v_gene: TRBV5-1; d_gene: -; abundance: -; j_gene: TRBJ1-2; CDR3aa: CASSSGGETNYGYTF; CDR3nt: TGCGCCAGCAGCTCTGGAGGAGAGACGAACTATGGCTACACCTTC
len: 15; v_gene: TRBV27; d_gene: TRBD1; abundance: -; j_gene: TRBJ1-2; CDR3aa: CASSVRQGTNYGYTF; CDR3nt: TGTGCCAGCAGTGTGAGACAGGGAACTAACTATGGCTACACCTTC
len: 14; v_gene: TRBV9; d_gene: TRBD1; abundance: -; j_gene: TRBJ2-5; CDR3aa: CASSNMDRGETQYF; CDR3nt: TGTGCCAGCAGCAACATGGACAGGGGAGAGACCCAGTACTTC
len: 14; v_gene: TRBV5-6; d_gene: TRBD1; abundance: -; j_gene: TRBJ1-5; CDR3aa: CASSLGRGYQPQHF; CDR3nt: TGTGCCAGCAGCTTGGGCAGGGGGTATCAGCCCCAGCATTTT
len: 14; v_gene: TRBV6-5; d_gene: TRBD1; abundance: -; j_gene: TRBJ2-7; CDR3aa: CASRPGQGPYEQYF; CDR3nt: TGTGCCAGCAGGCCGGGACAGGGACCCTACGAGCAGTACTTC
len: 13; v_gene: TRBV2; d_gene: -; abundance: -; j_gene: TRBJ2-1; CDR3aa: CAGMSNVAPVRFF; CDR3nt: TGTGCCGGCATGTCCAACGTGGCGCCGGTTAGGTTCTTC
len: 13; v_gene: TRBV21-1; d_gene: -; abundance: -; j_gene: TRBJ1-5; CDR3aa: CASSTESNQPQHF; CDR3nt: TGTGCCAGCAGCACGGAGAGCAATCAGCCCCAGCATTTT
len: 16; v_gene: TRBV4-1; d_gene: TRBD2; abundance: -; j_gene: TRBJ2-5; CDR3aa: CASSPQGLAGSETQYF; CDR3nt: TGCGCCAGCAGCCCCCAGGGACTAGCGGGATCGGAGACCCAGTACTTC
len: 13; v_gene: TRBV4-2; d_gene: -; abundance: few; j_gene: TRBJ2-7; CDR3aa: CASSPTGAYEQYF; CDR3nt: TGTGCCAGCAGTCCGACGGGAGCCTACGAGCAGTACTTC
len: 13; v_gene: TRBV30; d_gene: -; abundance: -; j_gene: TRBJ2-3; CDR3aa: CAWSVLSADTQYF; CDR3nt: TGTGCCTGGAGTGTACTATCGGCAGATACGCAGTATTTT
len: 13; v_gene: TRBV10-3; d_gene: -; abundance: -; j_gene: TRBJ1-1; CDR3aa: CAIRRTGLKEAFF; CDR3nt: TGTGCCATCAGACGCACAGGGCTGAAGGAAGCTTTCTTT
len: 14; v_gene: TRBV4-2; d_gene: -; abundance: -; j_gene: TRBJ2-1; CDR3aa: CASSQARQYNEQFF; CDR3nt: TGTGCCAGCAGCCAAGCGCGACAATACAATGAGCAGTTCTTC
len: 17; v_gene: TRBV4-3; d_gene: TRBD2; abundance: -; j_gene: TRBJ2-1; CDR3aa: CASSHTTSGSGYNEQFF; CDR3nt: TGCGCCAGCAGCCACACGACTAGCGGGAGTGGGTACAATGAGCAGTTCTTC